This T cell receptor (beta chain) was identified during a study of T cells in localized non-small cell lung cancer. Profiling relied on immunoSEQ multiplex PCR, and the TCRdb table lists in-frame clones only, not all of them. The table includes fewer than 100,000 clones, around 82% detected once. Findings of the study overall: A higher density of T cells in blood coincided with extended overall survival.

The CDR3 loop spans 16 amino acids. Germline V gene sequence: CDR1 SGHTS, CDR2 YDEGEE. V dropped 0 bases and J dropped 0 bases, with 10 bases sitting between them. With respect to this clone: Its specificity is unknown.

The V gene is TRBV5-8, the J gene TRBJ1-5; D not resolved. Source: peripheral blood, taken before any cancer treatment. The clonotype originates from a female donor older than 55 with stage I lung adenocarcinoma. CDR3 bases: TGTGCCAGCAGCTTGGAAAGGGCTCTTAGCAATCAGCCCCAGCATTTT. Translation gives CASSLERALSNQPQHF.